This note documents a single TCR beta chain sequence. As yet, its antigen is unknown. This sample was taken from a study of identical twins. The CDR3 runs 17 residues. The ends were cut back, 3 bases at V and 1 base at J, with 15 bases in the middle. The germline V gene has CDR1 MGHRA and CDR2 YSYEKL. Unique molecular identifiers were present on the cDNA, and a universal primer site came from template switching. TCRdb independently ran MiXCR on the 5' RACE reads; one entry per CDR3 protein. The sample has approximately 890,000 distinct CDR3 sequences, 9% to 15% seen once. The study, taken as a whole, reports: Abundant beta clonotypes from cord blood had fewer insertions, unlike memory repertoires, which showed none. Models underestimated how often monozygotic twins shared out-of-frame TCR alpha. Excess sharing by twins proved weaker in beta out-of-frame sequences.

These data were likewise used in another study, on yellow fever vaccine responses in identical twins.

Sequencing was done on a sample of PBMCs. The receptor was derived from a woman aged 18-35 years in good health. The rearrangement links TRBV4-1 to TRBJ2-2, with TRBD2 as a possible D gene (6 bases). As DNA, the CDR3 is TGCGCCAGCAGCCATACGGACGCGGGGAAGAACACCGGGGAGCTGTTTTTT. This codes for CASSHTDAGKNTGELFF.